This TCR beta chain appears in the sequencing data of a study of blood T cell repertoires in COVID-19 (dated by TCRdb to 2020 to 2021). Study-wide context: Samples from collaborators originated in the United States, Italy and Spain and spanned both the acute and convalescent phases of COVID-19. The prospective study material was composed of cDNA or gDNA derived from T cells, B-cell-depleted T cells, or PBMCs. Deeply sampled blood TCRbeta repertoires from subjects exposed to, actively infected with, or recovered from COVID-19 were included in the dataset. The repertoires were made available in a free public database intended to serve as a resource for research on the immune response to SARS-CoV-2. The samples were drawn from the first 160 participants of the ongoing ImmuneRACE study and from 1,254 subjects provided by 6 global collaborators. Sample metadata almost always included a de-identified subject ID, COVID-19 status, age in years and sex. Where available, HLA class I and class II types were obtained from metadata supplied by the sample provider rather than from assay-based typing.

As for this clone: No cognate antigen has been identified for it. Base qualities were left out, and no much larger clone turns up one base away.

TCRbeta CDR3 regions were amplified from genomic DNA by means of the immunoSEQ Assay, a bias-controlled multiplex PCR. On the study's bioinformatics: Within the assay, amplification of reference gene primers was used to estimate how many nucleated cells each sample contained. To quantify the absolute abundance of each unique TCRbeta CDR3 rearrangement, sequence reads were collapsed and filtered. Productive Simpson clonality was computed per sample as the square root of Simpson's diversity index over productive rearrangements. This immuneACCESS table, as held by TCRdb, lists in-frame sequences with V and J called but not all clones. Of the missing ones, under half trace to an unresolved V gene in checked studies; the others have no known cause. From that table come the V and J calls and clone size; the DNA was used to work out D and trimming. For this sample the table gives about 180,000 clones, of which around 86% were detected only once. Around 8.6% of the sample is in the top ten clones.

Via the germline V gene, CDR1 is MNHEY and CDR2 SVGAGI. V and J are truncated by 4 bases and 4 bases respectively, leaving an intervening sequence of 13 bases. The CDR3 contains 15 residues, cysteine and phenylalanine counted. Just the 45-base CDR3 DNA is kept, in frame starting at base 1. Study-wide conclusions, independent of this receptor: The amount of clinical and demographic metadata varied by source and participant and was provided uncurated.

Enrolling through a virtual design, the prospective study's participants ranged in age from roughly 18 to 90 years and lived across around 25 United States geographic areas. Cohort assignment in the prospective study relied on participant-reported clinical history from a screening survey and a study questionnaire. Recovered participants in ImmuneRACE Cohort 3 were defined by two consecutive negative NP/OP PCR tests, clearance by a healthcare professional, or resolution of symptoms. Each participant in the prospective study had whole blood, serum and a nasopharyngeal or oropharyngeal swab collected by mobile phlebotomists. Additional blood draws and questionnaires over an approximately two-month period could optionally be provided by prospective study participants. Prospective study blood samples were shipped either frozen or at room temperature before DNA extraction.

The sequence derives from a woman aged 30 to 39 who had recovered from COVID-19. The chain is made from TRBV6-5 and TRBJ2-2; the D gene is perhaps TRBD1, on 6 matching bases. Material for sequencing was PBMCs or T cells enriched from blood (not recorded which). CDR3 reads: CASSLGGTRTGELFF. The nucleotide sequence reads as follows: TGTGCCAGCAGTTTAGGGGGAACCCGCACCGGGGAGCTGTTTTTT.